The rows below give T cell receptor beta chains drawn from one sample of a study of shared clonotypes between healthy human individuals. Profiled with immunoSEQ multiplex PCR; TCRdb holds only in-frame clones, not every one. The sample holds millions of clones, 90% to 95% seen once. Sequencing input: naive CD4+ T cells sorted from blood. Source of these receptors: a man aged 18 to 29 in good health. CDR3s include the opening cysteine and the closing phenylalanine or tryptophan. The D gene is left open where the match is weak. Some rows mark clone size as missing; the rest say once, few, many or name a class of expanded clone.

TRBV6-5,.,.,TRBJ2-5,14,TGTGCCAGCAGTTACTCGTCCTCTCAAGAGACCCAGTACTTC,CASSYSSSQETQYF
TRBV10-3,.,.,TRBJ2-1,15,TGTGCCATCAGTGGACTAGAGAGGGGCTACAATGAGCAGTTCTTC,CAISGLERGYNEQFF
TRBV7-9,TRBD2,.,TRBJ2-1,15,TGTGCCAGCAGCTTAGCGAATACGGCGGGAGAAGAGCAGTTCTTC,CASSLANTAGEEQFF
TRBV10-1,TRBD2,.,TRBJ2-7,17,TGCGCCAGCAGTGAATCGACTAGCGGGGCTTTCTCCTACGAGCAGTACTTC,CASSESTSGAFSYEQYF
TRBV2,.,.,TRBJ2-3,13,TGTGCCAGCAGTGAAGCGCTCGGGACAACGCAGTATTTT,CASSEALGTTQYF
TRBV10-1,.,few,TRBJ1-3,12,TGCGCCAGCAGTGCTGATAGAAACACCATATATTTT,CASSADRNTIYF
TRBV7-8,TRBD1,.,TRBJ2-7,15,TGTGCCAGCAGCTTAGCCTTAGGACAGGCCTACGAGCAGTACTTC,CASSLALGQAYEQYF
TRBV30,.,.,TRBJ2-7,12,TGTGCCTGCCGACTGGCGGGCTACGAGCAGTACTTC,CACRLAGYEQYF
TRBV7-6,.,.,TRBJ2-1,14,TGTGCCAGCAGCTTAGTTAGCTCCTACAATGAGCAGTTCTTC,CASSLVSSYNEQFF
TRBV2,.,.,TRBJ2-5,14,TGTGCCAGCAGCCTAGCGGGGACAGGGGAGACCCAGTACTTC,CASSLAGTGETQYF
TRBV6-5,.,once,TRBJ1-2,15,TGTGCCAGCAGTTACAGGCAGGGGAACCTCTATGGCTACACCTTC,CASSYRQGNLYGYTF
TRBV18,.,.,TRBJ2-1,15,TGTGCCAGCTCACCACCCGCAGGAGGTGCAGGTGAGCAGTTCTTC,CASSPPAGGAGEQFF
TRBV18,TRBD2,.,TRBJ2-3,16,TGTGCCAGCTCACTTTATAGCGGGAGCACCACAGATACGCAGTATTTT,CASSLYSGSTTDTQYF
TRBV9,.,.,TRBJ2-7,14,TGTGCCAGCAGCGTAGAGGAGGGAGGCTACGAGCAGTACTTC,CASSVEEGGYEQYF
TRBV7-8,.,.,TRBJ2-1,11,TGTGCCAGCAGCTTCAATATTGAGCAGTTCTTC,CASSFNIEQFF
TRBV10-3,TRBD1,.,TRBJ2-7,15,TGTGCCATCAGTGAGGAGGGACAGGGATATGGAGAGCAGTACTTC,CAISEEGQGYGEQYF
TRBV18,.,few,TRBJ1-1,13,TGTGCCAGCTCACCACGGGAAGGCACTGAAGCTTTCTTT,CASSPREGTEAFF
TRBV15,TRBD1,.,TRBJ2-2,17,TGTGCCACCAGCAGAGATCGGCAGGGGGCGTTGACCGGGGAGCTGTTTTTT,CATSRDRQGALTGELFF
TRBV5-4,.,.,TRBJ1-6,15,TGTGCCAGCAGCTTCCGGGACACTTTTAATTCACCCCTCCACTTT,CASSFRDTFNSPLHF
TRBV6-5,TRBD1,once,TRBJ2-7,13,TGTGCCAGCAGTCGGACAGGGACCTACGAGCAGTACTTC,CASSRTGTYEQYF
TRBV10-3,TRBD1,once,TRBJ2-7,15,TGTGCCATCAGTGACCTAGGGACAGGGGTGGGAGAGCAGTACTTC,CAISDLGTGVGEQYF
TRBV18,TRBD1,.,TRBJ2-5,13,TGTGCCAGCTCAAGGACAGGACAAGAGACCCAGTACTTC,CASSRTGQETQYF
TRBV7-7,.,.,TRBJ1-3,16,TGTGCTAGCAGCTTGGGATCCCCACTCTCTGGAAACACCATATATTTT,CASSLGSPLSGNTIYF
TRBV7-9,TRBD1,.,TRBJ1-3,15,TGTGCCAGCAGCTTAGCAGGGGGCGTTGGAAACACCATATATTTT,CASSLAGGVGNTIYF
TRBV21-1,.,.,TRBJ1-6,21,TGTGCCAGCAGCAAAGGCGATAAAGGGGACAGGAGGGTGATCGGTAATTCACCCCTCCACTTT,CASSKGDKGDRRVIGNSPLHF
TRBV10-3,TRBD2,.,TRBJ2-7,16,TGTGCCATCAGTGAGGGTGGACTAGCGGGTACCTACGAGCAGTACTTC,CAISEGGLAGTYEQYF
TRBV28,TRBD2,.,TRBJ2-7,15,TGTGCCAGCACCGGAAGTCATGGGGGGGCCTACGAGCAGTACTTC,CASTGSHGGAYEQYF
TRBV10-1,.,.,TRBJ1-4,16,TGCGCCAGCAGTGAGTCCGCCCTGGCAGGGGATGAAAAACTGTTTTTT,CASSESALAGDEKLFF
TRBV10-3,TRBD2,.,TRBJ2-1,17,TGTGCCATCACCCCGACTAGCGGGAGGGATTCCTACAATGAGCAGTTCTTC,CAITPTSGRDSYNEQFF
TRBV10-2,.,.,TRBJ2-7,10,TGCGCCAGCAGTGAGACTGAGCAGTACTTC,CASSETEQYF
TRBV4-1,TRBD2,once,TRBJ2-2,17,TGCGCCAGCAGCCAGGAGGGGACTAGCGGGGCAGGTGGGGAGCTGTTTTTT,CASSQEGTSGAGGELFF
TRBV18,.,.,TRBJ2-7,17,TGTGCCAGCTCACCCTATCTGTATTCGGGGGGCCCCTACGAGCAGTACTTC,CASSPYLYSGGPYEQYF
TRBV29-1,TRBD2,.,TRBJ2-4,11,TGCAGCGTTTCCGGGGGGAACATTCAGTACTTC,CSVSGGNIQYF
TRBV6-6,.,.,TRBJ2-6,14,TGTGCCAGCTCGGGGGACTCTGGGGCCAACGTCCTGACTTTC,CASSGDSGANVLTF
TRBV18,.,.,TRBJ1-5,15,TGTGCCAGCTCAGCGGGGCCGTATAGCAATCAGCCCCAGCATTTT,CASSAGPYSNQPQHF
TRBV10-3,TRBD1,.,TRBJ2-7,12,TGTGCCATCAGTGGCGACAGGGGCGAGCAGTACTTC,CAISGDRGEQYF
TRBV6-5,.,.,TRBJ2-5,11,TGTGCCAGCAACCAGGGAGAGACCCAGTACTTC,CASNQGETQYF
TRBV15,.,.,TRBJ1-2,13,TGTGCCACCAGCAGAGAGGGACGGACGGGCTACACCTTC,CATSREGRTGYTF
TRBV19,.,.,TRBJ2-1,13,TGTGCCAGTAGTATAGACCCGAGGGGTGAGCAGTTCTTC,CASSIDPRGEQFF
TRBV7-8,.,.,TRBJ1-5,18,TGTGCCAGCAGCTTAGCCCTGACCTCGACAGATAGCAATCAGCCCCAGCATTTT,CASSLALTSTDSNQPQHF
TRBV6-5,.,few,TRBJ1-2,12,TGTGCCAGCAGTTCCGGCTTTAGCGGCTACACCTTC,CASSSGFSGYTF
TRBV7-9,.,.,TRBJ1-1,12,TGTGCCAGCAACGCCCCTATCTCTGAAGCTTTCTTT,CASNAPISEAFF
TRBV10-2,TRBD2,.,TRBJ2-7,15,TGCGCCAGCAGCCGGTTGGCGGGAGGTTCTTACGAGCAGTACTTC,CASSRLAGGSYEQYF
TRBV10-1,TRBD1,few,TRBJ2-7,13,TGCGCCAGCAGTGGGACAGGGGACGACGAGCAGTACTTC,CASSGTGDDEQYF
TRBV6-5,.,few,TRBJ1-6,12,TGTGCCAGCAGTCTAACAGGGATCCCCCTCCACTTT,CASSLTGIPLHF
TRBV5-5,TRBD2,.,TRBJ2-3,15,TGTGCCAGCAGCTGGGGGACTAGTGGCGCAGATACGCAGTATTTT,CASSWGTSGADTQYF
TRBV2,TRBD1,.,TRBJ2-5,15,TGTGCCAGCAGTCCAAGACAGGGGTTGCAAGAGACCCAGTACTTC,CASSPRQGLQETQYF
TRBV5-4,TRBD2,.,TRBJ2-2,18,TGTGCCAGCAGCTTGCCTCGCGGGGCGGGAGGAGTAGGCGGGGAGCTGTTTTTT,CASSLPRGAGGVGGELFF